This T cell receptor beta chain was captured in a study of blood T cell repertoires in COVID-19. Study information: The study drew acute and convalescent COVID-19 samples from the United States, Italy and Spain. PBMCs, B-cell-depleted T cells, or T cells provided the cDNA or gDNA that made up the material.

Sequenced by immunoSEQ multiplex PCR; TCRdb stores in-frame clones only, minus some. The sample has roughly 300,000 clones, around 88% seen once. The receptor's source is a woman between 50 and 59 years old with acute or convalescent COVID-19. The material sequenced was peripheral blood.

The CDR3 region is CASSQSGTSGRRTHEQYF. The CDR3 region has the DNA TGCGCCAGCAGCCAATCCGGGACTAGCGGGAGAAGGACCCACGAGCAGTACTTC. This chain links TRBV4-3 with TRBJ2-7; TRBD2 agrees at 14 bases. J gave up 5 bases and V 2 bases, and 11 bases lay outside the gene matches. This CDR3 spans 18 amino acids. CDR1 is LGHNA and CDR2 is YSLEER in the germline V gene.